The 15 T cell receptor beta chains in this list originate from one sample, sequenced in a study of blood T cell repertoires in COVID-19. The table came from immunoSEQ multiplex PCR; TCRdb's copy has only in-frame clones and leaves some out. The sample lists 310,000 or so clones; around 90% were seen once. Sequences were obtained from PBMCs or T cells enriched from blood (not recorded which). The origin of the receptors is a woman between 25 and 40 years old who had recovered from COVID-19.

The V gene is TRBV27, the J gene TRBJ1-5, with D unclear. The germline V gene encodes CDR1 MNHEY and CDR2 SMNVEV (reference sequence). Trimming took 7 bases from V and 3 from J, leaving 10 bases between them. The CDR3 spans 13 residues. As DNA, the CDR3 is TGTGCCAGCATGCAGGCCTACAATCAGCCCCAGCATTTT. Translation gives CASMQAYNQPQHF.

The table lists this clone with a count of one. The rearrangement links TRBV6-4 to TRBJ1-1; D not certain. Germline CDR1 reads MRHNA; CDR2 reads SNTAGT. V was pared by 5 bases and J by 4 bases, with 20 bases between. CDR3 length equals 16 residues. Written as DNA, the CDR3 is TGTGCCAGCAGTCGTGACTGGGAGGGCTCGGGCACTGAAGCTTTCTTT. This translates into CASSRDWEGSGTEAFF.

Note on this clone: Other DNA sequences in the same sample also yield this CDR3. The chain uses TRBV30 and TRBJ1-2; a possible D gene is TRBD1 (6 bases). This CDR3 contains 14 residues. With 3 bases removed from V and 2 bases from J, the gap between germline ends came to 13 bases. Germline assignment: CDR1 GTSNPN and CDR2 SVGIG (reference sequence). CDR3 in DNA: TGTGCCTGGAGGCGGGGGGGGCGCAACTATGGCTACACCTTC. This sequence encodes CAWRRGGRNYGYTF.

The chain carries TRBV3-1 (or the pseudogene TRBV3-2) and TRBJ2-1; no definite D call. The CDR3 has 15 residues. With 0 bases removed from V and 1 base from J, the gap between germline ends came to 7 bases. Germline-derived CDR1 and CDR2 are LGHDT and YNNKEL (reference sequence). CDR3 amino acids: CASSQDTGSYNEQFF. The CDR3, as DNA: TGTGCCAGCAGCCAAGATACGGGTTCCTACAATGAGCAGTTCTTC.

The CDR3 is CASSPKGSNFSNQPQHF. The CDR3, as DNA: TGCGCCAGCAGCCCCAAGGGGTCGAACTTTAGCAATCAGCCCCAGCATTTT. The genes are TRBV4-1 and TRBJ1-5, with D maybe TRBD1 (5 bases). Per the germline V gene, CDR1 is MGHRA and CDR2 is YSYEKL. This CDR3 is 17 amino acids long. Trimming removed 4 bases from V and 0 bases from J, with 16 bases in between.

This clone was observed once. CDR3 bases: TGTGCCAGCAGTTTAGGACTCTCTGGGGCCAACGTCCTGACTTTC. Protein product: CASSLGLSGANVLTF. V and J are TRBV28 and TRBJ2-6; maybe TRBD2 (5 bases). With 2 bases removed from V and 0 bases from J, the gap between germline ends came to 5 bases. From germline, CDR1 is MDHEN and CDR2 SYDVKM. This CDR3 is built from 15 residues.

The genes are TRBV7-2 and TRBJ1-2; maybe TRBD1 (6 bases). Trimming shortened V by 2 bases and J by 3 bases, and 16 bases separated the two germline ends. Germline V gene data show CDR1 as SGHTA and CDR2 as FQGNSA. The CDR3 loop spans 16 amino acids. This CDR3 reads CASSLSGQHSYYGYTF. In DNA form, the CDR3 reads TGTGCCAGCAGCTTAAGCGGACAGCACTCCTACTATGGCTACACCTTC.

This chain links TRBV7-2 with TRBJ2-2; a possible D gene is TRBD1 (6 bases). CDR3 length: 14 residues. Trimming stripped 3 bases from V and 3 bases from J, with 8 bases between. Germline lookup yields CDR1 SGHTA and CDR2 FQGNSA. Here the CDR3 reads CASSFSGDTGELFF. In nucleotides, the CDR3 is TGTGCCAGCAGCTTTTCAGGGGACACCGGGGAGCTGTTTTTT.

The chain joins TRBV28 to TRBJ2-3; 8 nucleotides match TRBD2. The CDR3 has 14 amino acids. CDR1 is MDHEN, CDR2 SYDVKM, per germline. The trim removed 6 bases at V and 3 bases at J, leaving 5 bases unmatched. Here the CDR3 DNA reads TGTGCCAGCAGCACCGCGGGAGGAACAGATACGCAGTATTTT. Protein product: CASSTAGGTDTQYF.

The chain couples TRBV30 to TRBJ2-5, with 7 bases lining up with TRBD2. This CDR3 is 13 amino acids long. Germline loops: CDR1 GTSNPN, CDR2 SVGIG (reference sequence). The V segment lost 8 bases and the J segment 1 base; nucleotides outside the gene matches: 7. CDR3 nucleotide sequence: TGTGCCGGTAGTCCGGGGGGCCAAGAGACCCAGTACTTC. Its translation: CAGSPGGQETQYF. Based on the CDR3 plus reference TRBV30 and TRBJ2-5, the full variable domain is SQTIHQWPATLVQPVGSPLSLECTVEGTSNPNLYWYRQAAGRGLQLLFYSVGIGQISSEVPQNLSASRPQDRQFILSSKKLLLSDSGFYLCAGSPGGQETQYFGPGTRLLVL.

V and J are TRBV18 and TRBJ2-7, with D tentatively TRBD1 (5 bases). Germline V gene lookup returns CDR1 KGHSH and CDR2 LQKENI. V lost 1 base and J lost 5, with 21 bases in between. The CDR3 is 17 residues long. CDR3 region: CASSPLAGQPGSNEQYF. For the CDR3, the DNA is TGTGCCAGCTCACCACTAGCTGGACAACCAGGCTCTAACGAGCAGTACTTC.

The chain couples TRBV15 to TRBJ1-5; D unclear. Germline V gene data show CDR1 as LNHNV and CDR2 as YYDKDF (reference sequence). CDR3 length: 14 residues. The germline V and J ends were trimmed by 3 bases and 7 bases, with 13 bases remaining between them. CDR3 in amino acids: CATSRAKEGQPQHF. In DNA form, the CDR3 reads TGTGCCACCAGCAGGGCTAAGGAGGGCCAGCCCCAGCATTTT.

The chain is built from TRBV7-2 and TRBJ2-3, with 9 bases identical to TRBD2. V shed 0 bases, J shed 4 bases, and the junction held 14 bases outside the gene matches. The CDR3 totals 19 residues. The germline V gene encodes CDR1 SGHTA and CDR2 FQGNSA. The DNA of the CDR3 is TGTGCCAGCAGCTTAGCCCGGGCTAGCGGGACCCCCGGGGCAGATACGCAGTATTTT. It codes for CASSLARASGTPGADTQYF.

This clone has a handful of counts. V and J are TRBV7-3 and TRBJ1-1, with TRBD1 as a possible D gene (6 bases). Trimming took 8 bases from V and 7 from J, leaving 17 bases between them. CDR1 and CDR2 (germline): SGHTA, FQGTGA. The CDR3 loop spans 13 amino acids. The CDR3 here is CASHDGGDLEAFF. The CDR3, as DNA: TGTGCCAGCCACGATGGGGGCGATCTTGAAGCTTTCTTT.

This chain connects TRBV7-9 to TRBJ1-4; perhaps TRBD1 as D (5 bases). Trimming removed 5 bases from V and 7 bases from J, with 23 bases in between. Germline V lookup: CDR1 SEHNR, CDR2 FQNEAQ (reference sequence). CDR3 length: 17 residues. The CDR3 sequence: CASSPPAVVLGGEKLFF. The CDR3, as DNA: TGTGCCAGCAGCCCGCCGGCTGTCGTACTGGGGGGTGAAAAACTGTTTTTT.